Sequencing of this TCR beta chain was carried out in a study of cytomegalovirus exposure and HLA in healthy donors. Across the whole study: Later, an analysis reported that the 120 or so validation repertoires had used the same platform as the 550 to 750 first-cohort repertoires.

Assay: immunoSEQ multiplex PCR; the TCRdb copy retains only in-frame clones and omits some. The table lists about 150,000 clones, 85% to 90% of them singletons. Comment on this clone: Its antigen is currently unknown.

Study-level findings and limits: As confirmed in vitro, three CMV-associated chains were specific for CMV antigens. Generally TCR sequences proved uncommon, though certain public TCRs appeared in numerous donors.

The donors were members of the roughly 130-subject validation cohort (separate from the approximately 670-subject first cohort). The receptor was derived from a woman younger than 35 in good health and CMV-seropositive. Sequenced input: PBMCs.

In nucleotides, the CDR3 is TGCGCCAGCAGCATCTCGGACTTGAGCTCCTACGAGCAGTACTTC. This codes for CASSISDLSSYEQYF. V usage is TRBV5-1 and J usage is TRBJ2-7, with D tentatively TRBD2 (5 bases). The CDR3 sequence is 15 residues long. The V end was cut by 4 bases, the J end by 0 bases, with 14 bases between. Germline lookup yields CDR1 SGHRS and CDR2 YFSETQ. The whole variable domain, filled in from reference TRBV5-1 and TRBJ2-7, reads KAGVTQTPRYLIKTRGQQVTLSCSPISGHRSVSWYQQTPGQGLQFLFEYFSETQRNKGNFPGRFSGRQFSNSRSEMNVSTLELGDSALYLCASSISDLSSYEQYFGPGTRLTVT.